This note documents a single TCR beta chain sequence. The source of the sample is a study of long-term antiretroviral therapy in people with HIV. Trimming pared 4 bases from V and 2 bases from J, leaving 13 bases between. Germline V CDR1 and CDR2: SGHDT, YYEEEE. The CDR3 length is 15 residues. At survey level, the immunoSEQ assay was run in its v3.0 version. Produced via immunoSEQ multiplex PCR; TCRdb's table is partial and in-frame only. The table includes about 25,000 clones, 76% detected once. This clonotype was obtained from a woman in her thirties or forties with HIV. The V and J genes are TRBV5-6 and TRBJ1-5; D gene ambiguous. The sequenced sample was unsorted PBMCs, obtained 1.1 years before starting antiretroviral therapy. The CDR3 loop is CASSLLGEGNQPQHF. CDR3 sequence (DNA): TGTGCCAGCAGCCTCCTAGGTGAGGGCAATCAGCCCCAGCATTTT. The full variable domain, its missing parts supplied by reference TRBV5-6 and TRBJ1-5, is DAGVTQSPTHLIKTRGQQVTLRCSPKSGHDTVSWYQQALGQGPQFIFQYYEEEERQRGNFPDRFSGHQFPNYSSELNVNALLLGDSALYLCASSLLGEGNQPQHFGDGTRLSIL.